This T cell receptor (beta chain) was captured in a study of T cells in localized non-small cell lung cancer. Study-level findings and limits: Since sequencing was restricted to only one region of the tumor, intratumor heterogeneity remains a possibility. For the top 100 tumor clones, a median about 56 also appeared in adjacent lung. Adjacent uninvolved lung had the highest clonality, suggesting focused antigen responses.

Sequencing was performed with immunoSEQ multiplex PCR; in TCRdb, only in-frame clones are kept and a portion is missing. The table has roughly 35,000 clones, 80% to 95% seen once. This CDR3 has 14 amino acids. Trimming cost V 3 bases and J 1 base, with 9 bases left between them. From germline, CDR1 is ENHRY and CDR2 SYGVKD. Details on this clone: The antigen remains undetermined.

This sequence joins TRBV10-3 and TRBJ1-1, with a weak D call TRBD1 (6 bases). The source is a female donor at least 60 years old with stage I lung adenocarcinoma. The material was peripheral blood, obtained before any cancer treatment. The CDR3 sequence: CAISDRDTNTEAFF. CDR3 sequence (DNA): TGTGCCATCAGTGACAGGGACACGAACACTGAAGCTTTCTTT.